This T cell receptor (beta chain) originates from a study of cytomegalovirus exposure and HLA in healthy donors. Broader study findings: Most sequenced TCRs were rare (though some public TCRs occurred in many donors). Most TCR beta V segments were productive about 87% or about 30% of the time in an earlier analysis.

Researchers ran the PCR with 60 Vbeta and 13 Jbeta primers. TCRdb's copy holds only in-frame clones and misses some; the assay was immunoSEQ multiplex PCR. Found here are more than 95,000 clones, under 85% of them singletons; the top ten hold 1.6%. With 4 bases removed from V and 6 bases from J, the gap between germline ends came to 11 bases. Germline V gene sequence: CDR1 SGHRS, CDR2 YFSETQ. This CDR3 spans 14 amino acids. This clone was seen more than once but under ten times. No antigen is known for it. The sequenced sample consisted of PBMCs. The V and J genes are TRBV5-1 and TRBJ1-6; D perhaps matches TRBD1 (6 bases). The TCR comes from a woman under 30 in good health and CMV-seronegative. CDR3 bases: TGCGCCAGCAGCCCGGACAGTGCTAATTCACCCCTCCACTTT. It is translated as CASSPDSANSPLHF.